A single T cell receptor beta chain is shown here with its context. This clonotype has at least ten counts. Its antigen remains unidentified. The record has no base qualities; no much larger clone is one base away. The junction shows trimming of 6 bases on V and 0 bases on J, plus 12 bases between the germline ends. The CDR3 runs 16 amino acids, cysteine and phenylalanine included. CDR3 DNA is the only sequence kept; it has 48 bases, read in frame from the first base. The CDR1 and CDR2 encoded by the germline V gene (reference sequence) are MNHEY and SMNVEV. The sample is drawn from a study of response to subunit inactivated influenza vaccine (dated by TCRdb to 2016 to 2019). For context, the study as a whole: The study used deep quantitative T cell receptor repertoire profiling to track responses to a trivalent subunit inactivated influenza vaccine.

Broader findings and caveats from the paper: It was suggested by the authors that each seasonal influenza vaccination may recruit only a limited number of new T cells.

To prepare the library, RT-PCR was applied. The instrument was an Illumina HiSeq 2500. TCRdb passed the public sequencing reads through fastp at Q25 and MiXCR, retaining productive beta sequences. Each CDR3 protein gets just one entry, which takes the most common genes and DNA from the rows behind it. For this sample there are about 530,000 distinct CDR3 sequences; 12% appear just once. About 10% of the sample is taken by the ten largest. The sample here was PBMCs from blood, taken on the day of vaccination. The TCR originated in a man in his fifties who received an inactivated influenza vaccine. Donor details come from another sample of the same person, matched by shared clones. The chain employs TRBV27 and TRBJ2-6; TRBD1 is a weak D gene call, 6 bases matching. The DNA sequence follows: TGTGCCAGCAGCTGGACAGCCCCCTCTGGGGCCAACGTCCTGACTTTC. Protein translation: CASSWTAPSGANVLTF.